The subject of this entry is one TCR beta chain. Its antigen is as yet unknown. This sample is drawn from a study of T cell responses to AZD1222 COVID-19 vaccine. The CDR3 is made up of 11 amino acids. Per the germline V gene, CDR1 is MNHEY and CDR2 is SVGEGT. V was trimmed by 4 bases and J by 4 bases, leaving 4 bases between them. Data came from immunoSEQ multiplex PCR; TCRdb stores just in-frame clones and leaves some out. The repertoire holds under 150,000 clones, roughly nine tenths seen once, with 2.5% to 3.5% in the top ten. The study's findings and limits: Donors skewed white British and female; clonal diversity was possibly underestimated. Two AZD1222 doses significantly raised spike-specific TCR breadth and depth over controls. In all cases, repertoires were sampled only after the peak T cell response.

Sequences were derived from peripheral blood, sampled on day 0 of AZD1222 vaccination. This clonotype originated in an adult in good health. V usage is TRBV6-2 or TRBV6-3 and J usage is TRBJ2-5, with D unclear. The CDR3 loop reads CASSSTETQYF. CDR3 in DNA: TGTGCCAGCAGTTCAACAGAGACCCAGTACTTC.